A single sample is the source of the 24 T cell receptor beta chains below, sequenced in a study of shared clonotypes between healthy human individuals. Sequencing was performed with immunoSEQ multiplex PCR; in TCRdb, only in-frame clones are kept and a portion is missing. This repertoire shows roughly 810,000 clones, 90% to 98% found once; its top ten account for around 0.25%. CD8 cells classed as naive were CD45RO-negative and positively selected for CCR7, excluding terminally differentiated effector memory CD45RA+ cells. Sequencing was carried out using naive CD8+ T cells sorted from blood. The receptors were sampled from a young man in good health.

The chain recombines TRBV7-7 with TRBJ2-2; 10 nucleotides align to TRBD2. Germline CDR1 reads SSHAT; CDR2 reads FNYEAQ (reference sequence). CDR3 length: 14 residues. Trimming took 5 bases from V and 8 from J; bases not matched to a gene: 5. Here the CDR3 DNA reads TGTGCCAGCAGCCATCTAGCGGGAGAAGGGGAGCTGTTTTTT. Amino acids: CASSHLAGEGELFF.

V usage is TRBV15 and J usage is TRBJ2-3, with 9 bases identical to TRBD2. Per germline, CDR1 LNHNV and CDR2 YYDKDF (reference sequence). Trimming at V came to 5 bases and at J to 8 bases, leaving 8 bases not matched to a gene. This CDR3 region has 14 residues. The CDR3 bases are TGTGCCACCAGCCGCGGGAGGGCACCTGTTACGCAGTATTTT. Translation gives CATSRGRAPVTQYF.

CDR3 DNA sequence: TGTGCCAGAGTTGACAGGACTGAAGCTTTCTTT. Translation: CARVDRTEAFF. V usage is TRBV2 and J usage is TRBJ1-1, with a tentative D call TRBD1 (6 bases). V shed 9 bases and J shed 5 bases, with 10 bases lying between them. This CDR3 region has 11 residues. The germline V gene has CDR1 SNHLY and CDR2 FYNNEI.

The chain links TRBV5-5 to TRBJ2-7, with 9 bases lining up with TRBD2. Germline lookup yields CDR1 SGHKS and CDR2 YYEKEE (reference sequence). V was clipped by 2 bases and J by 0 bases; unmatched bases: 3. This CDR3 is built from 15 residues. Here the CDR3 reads CASSLLAGPSYEQYF. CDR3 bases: TGTGCCAGCAGCTTACTAGCGGGTCCCTCCTACGAGCAGTACTTC.

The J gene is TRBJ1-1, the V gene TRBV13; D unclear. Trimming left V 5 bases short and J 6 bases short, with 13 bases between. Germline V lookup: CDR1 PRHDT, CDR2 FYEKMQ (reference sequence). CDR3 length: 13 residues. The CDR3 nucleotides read TGTGCCAGCAGCCTCCGACAATACGCTGAAGCTTTCTTT. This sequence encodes CASSLRQYAEAFF.

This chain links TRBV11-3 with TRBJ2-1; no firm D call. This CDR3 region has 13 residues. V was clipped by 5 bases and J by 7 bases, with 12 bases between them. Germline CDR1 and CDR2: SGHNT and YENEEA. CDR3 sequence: CASSLRQQNEQFF. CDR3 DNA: TGTGCCAGCAGCCTCCGGCAGCAAAATGAGCAGTTCTTC.

CDR3 residues: CACRTGYNEQFF. The CDR3 bases are TGTGCGTGCCGGACAGGCTACAATGAGCAGTTCTTC. The chain recombines TRBV2 with TRBJ2-1; 7 positions agree with TRBD1. The CDR3 extends over 12 amino acids. Germline values: CDR1 SNHLY, CDR2 FYNNEI.

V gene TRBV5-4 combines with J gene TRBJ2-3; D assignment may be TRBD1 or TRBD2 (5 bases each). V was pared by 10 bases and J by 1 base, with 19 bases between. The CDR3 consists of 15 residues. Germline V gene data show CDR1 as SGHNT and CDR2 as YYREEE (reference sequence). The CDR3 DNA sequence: TGTGCCTCCACCCGGATTCCGGGGCGCACAGATACGCAGTATTTT. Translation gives CASTRIPGRTDTQYF.

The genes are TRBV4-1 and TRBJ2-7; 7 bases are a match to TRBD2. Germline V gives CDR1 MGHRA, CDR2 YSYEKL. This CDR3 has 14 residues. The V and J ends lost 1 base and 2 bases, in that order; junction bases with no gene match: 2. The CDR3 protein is CASSQVGLAYEQYF. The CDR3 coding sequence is TGCGCCAGCAGCCAAGTAGGACTAGCCTACGAGCAGTACTTC.

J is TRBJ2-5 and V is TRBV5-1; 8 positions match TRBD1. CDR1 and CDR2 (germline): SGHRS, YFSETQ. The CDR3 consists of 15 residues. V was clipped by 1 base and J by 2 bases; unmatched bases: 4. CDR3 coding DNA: TGCGCCAGCAGCTTGTTTCACAGGGGGCAAGAGACCCAGTACTTC. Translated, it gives CASSLFHRGQETQYF.

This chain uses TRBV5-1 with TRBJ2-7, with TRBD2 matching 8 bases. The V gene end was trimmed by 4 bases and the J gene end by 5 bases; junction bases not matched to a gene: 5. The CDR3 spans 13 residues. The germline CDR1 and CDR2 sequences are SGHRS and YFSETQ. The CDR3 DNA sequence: TGCGCCAGCAGCCCAAGACTAGCGAACGAGCAGTACTTC. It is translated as CASSPRLANEQYF.

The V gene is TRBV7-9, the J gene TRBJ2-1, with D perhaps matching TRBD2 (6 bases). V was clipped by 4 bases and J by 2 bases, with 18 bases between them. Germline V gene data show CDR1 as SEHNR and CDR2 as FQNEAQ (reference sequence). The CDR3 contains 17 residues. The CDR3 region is CASSSSGSSAAYNEQFF. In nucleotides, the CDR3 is TGTGCCAGCAGCTCCTCGGGTTCTAGCGCGGCCTACAATGAGCAGTTCTTC.

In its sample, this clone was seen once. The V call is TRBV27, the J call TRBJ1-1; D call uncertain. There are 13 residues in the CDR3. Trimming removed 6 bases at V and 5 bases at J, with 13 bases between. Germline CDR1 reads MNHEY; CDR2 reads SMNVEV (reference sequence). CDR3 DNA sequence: TGTGCCAGCAGCCCAACCTCGTGGACTGAAGCTTTCTTT. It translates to CASSPTSWTEAFF.

CDR3 in amino acids: CASSLVSWASGLYNEQFF. In DNA, the CDR3 is TGTGCCAGCAGCTTAGTTTCTTGGGCGAGCGGGCTCTACAATGAGCAGTTCTTC. This rearrangement joins TRBV7-2 to TRBJ2-1; D may be TRBD2 (6 bases). This CDR3 region has 18 residues. The V end lost 1 base, the J end lost 3 bases, and 19 bases lay between the germline ends. Germline loops: CDR1 SGHTA, CDR2 FQGNSA.

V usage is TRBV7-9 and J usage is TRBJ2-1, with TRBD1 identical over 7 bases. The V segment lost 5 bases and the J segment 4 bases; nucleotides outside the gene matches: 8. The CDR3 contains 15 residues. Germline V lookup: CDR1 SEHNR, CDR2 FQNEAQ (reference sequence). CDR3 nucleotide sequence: TGTGCCAGCAGCCAAACGGGACAGCCATACAATGAGCAGTTCTTC. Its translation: CASSQTGQPYNEQFF.

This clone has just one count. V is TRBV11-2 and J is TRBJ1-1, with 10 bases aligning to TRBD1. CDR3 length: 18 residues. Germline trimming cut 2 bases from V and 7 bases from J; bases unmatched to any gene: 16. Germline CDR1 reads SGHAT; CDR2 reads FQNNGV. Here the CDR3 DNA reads TGTGCCAGCAGCTTATCGTCCGGACAGGGGGATTTTTGGGTTGAAGCTTTCTTT. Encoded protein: CASSLSSGQGDFWVEAFF.

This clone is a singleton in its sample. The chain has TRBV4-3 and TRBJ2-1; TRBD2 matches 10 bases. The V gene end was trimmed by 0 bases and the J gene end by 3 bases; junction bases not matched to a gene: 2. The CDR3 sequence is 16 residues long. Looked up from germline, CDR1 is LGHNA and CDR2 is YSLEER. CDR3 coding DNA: TGCGCCAGCAGCCAAGACTCTAGCGGGGGCTACAATGAGCAGTTCTTC. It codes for CASSQDSSGGYNEQFF.

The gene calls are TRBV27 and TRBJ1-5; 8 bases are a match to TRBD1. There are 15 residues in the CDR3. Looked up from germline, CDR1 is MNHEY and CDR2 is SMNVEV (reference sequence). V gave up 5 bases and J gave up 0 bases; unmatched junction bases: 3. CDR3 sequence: CASSQGQVSNQPQHF. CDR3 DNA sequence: TGTGCCAGCAGTCAGGGACAGGTTAGCAATCAGCCCCAGCATTTT.

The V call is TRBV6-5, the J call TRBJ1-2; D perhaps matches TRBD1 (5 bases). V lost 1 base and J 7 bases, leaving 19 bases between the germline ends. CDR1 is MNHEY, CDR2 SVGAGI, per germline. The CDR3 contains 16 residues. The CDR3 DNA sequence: TGTGCCAGCAGTTACTATGCGGGACCCGGGGAGGGTGGCTACACCTTC. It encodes CASSYYAGPGEGGYTF.

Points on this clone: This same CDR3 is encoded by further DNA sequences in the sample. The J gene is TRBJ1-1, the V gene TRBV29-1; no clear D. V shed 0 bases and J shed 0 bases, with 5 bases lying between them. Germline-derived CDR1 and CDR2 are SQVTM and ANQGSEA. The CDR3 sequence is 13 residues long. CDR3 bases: TGCAGCGTTGAAGACGGCCTGAACACTGAAGCTTTCTTT. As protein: CSVEDGLNTEAFF.

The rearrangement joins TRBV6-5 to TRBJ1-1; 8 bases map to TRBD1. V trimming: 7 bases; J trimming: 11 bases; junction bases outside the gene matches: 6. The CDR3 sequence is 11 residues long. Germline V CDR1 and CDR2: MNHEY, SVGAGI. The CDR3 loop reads CASIQGAVAFF. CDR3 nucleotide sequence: TGTGCCAGCATCCAGGGGGCAGTCGCTTTCTTT.

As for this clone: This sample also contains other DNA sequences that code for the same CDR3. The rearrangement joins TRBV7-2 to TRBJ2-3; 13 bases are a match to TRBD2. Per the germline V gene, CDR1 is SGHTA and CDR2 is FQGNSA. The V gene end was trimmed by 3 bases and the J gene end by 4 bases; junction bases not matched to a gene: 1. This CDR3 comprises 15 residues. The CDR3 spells CASSLGTSGADTQYF. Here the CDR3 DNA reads TGTGCCAGCAGCTTGGGGACTAGCGGGGCAGATACGCAGTATTTT.

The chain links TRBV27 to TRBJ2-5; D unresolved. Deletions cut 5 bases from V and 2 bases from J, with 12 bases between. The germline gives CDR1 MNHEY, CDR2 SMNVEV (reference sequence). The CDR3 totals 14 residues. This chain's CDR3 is CASSTHGVQETQYF. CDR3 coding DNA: TGTGCCAGCAGTACGCACGGTGTACAAGAGACCCAGTACTTC.

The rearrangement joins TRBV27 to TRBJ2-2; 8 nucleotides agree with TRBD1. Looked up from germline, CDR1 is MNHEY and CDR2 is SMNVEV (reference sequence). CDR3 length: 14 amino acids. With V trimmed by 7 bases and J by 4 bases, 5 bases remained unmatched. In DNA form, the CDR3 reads TGTGCCAGCACTACAGGGGGAGGCACCGGGGAGCTGTTTTTT. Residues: CASTTGGGTGELFF.